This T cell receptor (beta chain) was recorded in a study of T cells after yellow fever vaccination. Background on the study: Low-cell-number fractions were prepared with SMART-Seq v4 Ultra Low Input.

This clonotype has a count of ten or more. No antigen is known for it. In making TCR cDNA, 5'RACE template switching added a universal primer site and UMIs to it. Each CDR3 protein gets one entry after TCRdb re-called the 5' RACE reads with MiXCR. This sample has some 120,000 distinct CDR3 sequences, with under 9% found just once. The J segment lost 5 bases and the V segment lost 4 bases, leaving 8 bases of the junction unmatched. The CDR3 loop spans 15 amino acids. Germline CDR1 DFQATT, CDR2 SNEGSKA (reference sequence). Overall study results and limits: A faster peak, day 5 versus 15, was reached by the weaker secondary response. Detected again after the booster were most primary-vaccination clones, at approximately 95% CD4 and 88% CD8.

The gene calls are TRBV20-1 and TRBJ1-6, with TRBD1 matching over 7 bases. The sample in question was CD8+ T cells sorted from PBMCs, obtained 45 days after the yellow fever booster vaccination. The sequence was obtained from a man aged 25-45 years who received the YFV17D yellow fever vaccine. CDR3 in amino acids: CSATHGQADNSPLHF. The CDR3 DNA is TGCAGTGCTACCCATGGACAGGCGGATAATTCACCCCTCCACTTT.